This T cell receptor beta chain was identified during a study of Ad26.COV2.S vaccination and SARS-CoV-2 variants (dated by TCRdb to the early 2020s). Study-wide context: Vaccine-arm donors came from COV1001, a multicentre, randomized, double-blind, placebo-controlled phase I-IIa trial of Ad26.COV2.S in healthy adults. Dosing of Ad26.COV2.S was intramuscular, at either 5x10^10 or 1x10^11 viral particles, delivered as one shot or as two shots spaced 56 days apart. TCRbeta repertoire sequencing was used to assess the specificity and breadth of SARS-CoV-2-reactive T cell receptors after Ad26.COV2.S vaccination. A total of 32 samples were included in the TCR-sequenced set, comprising 19 Ad26.COV2.S vaccine recipients, 5 placebo recipients and 8 SARS-CoV-2 convalescent individuals. Participants in the trial were split at random into five groups of five each, receiving low-dose or high-dose Ad26.COV2.S once or twice, or else placebo on both occasions. Throughout the experiments and outcome assessment, investigators stayed blinded to trial group allocation.

What the study reported, not specific to this receptor: Spike-specific TCR breadth was higher in Ad26.COV2.S recipients than in placebo recipients (P = 0.0014). Comparing responses between vaccine doses or regimens was not something the study was powered to do. Non-spike TCR breadth was comparable between vaccine and placebo recipients, consistent with the vaccine containing only spike. The authors noted that the TCR breadth and depth analyses may have underestimated total T cell responses. Substantial breadth of spike-specific CD8+ and CD4+ T cell responses was reported after vaccination.

The immunoSEQ Assay was used to sequence TCRbeta CDR3 regions. After extraction, genomic DNA underwent amplification by bias-controlled multiplex PCR, followed by high-throughput sequencing. On the authors' methods: To quantify the absolute abundance of each unique TCRbeta CDR3 region, sequences were collapsed and filtered. T cell fraction was estimated by normalization of TCRbeta template counts to usable DNA, with usable DNA being measured through amplification of reference genes present in all nucleated cells. Repertoire TCRs were annotated as SARS-CoV-2-specific when V gene, CDR3 amino acid sequence and J gene were exactly matched to a known reactive TCR set. The reference SARS-CoV-2 TCR set came from MIRA and was filtered for enrichment in COVID-19-positive ImmuneCODE repertoires, removing public or cross-reactive TCRs. Using the MIRA antigens, annotated TCRs were further analysed by specific ORF or by position within an ORF. Breadth was defined as the number of annotated unique rearrangements divided by the total number of unique productive rearrangements, and depth was defined as the summed frequency of the annotated unique rearrangements. Two-sided Wilcoxon rank-sum tests were used to compare TCR breadth between groups. In its TCRdb copy, this immuneACCESS table keeps in-frame sequences only and misses some clones. Where compared with another copy, unresolved V genes explain less than half of these, and the others have no known cause. V and J calls and clone size are those listed in that table; D and trimming were worked out from the DNA. Recorded for this sample are 380,000 or so clones; around 89% of them occurred a single time. The ten largest account for about 5% of the sample.

The sample's treatment or condition, from its label and the paper: 19 received Ad26.COV2.S at low or high dose, single or two shots; several received placebo; per-sample allocation not given. For vaccine and placebo recipients, repertoires were sequenced using samples collected on day 63 after the first injection. In Cohort 1b, some 25 adults aged 18-55 years were enrolled at a single site in Boston, USA, between 29 July and 7 August 2020. Ad26.COV2.S consisted of a replication-incompetent adenovirus type 26 vector by which a prefusion-stabilized SARS-CoV-2 spike protein from the original Wuhan strain was expressed. This clone has more than one count but fewer than ten. What this receptor recognizes is not known. Per-base quality was not reported, and no clone a single base away is much larger than it. The TCR comes from a person between 18 and 65 years old who received the Ad26.COV2.S COVID-19 vaccine or a placebo. The sample consisted of peripheral blood, taken in a trial of Ad26.COV2.S vaccine versus placebo.

The nucleotides read TGTGCCACTCAGCGGGACACATCCTACGAGCAGTACTTC. Its product reads: CATQRDTSYEQYF. This sequence uses TRBV15 and TRBJ2-7; a tentative D match to TRBD2 spans 7 bases. V gives up 9 bases and J gives up 1 base, and the segment between their germline ends measures 13 bases. CDR1 and CDR2, looked up from the germline V gene (reference sequence), are LNHNV and YYDKDF. From the cysteine up to the phenylalanine, the CDR3 has a length of 13 residues. Only CDR3 DNA remains: 39 bases, in frame from the first base.